This TCR beta chain appears in the sequencing data of a study of cytomegalovirus exposure and HLA in healthy donors. PCR employed 60 Vbeta and 13 Jbeta primers. The table came from immunoSEQ multiplex PCR; TCRdb's copy has only in-frame clones and leaves some out. The sample includes roughly 130,000 clones, around 72% seen only once; the top ten take about 3%. The specimen was PBMCs. This receptor was identified in a human donor in good health.

The CDR3 spells CASSPPEPSGKTQYF. CDR3 DNA sequence: TGTGCCAGCAGCCCCCCCGAACCTAGCGGGAAGACCCAGTACTTC. V is TRBV28 and J is TRBJ2-5, with TRBD2 matching over 9 bases. The V gene's germline CDR1 is MDHEN and CDR2 SYDVKM. With 6 bases clipped from V and 6 bases from J, the junction kept 11 bases outside the gene matches. The CDR3 length is 15 residues. Full variable domain (rest looked up from reference TRBV28 and TRBJ2-5): DVKVTQSSRYLVKRTGEKVFLECVQDMDHENMFWYRQDPGLGLRLIYFSYDVKMKEKGDIPEGYSVSREKKERFSLILESASTNQTSMYLCASSPPEPSGKTQYFGPGTRLLVL.